A single sample is the source of the 19 T cell receptor beta chains below, sequenced in a study of CD8 T cells in Susac syndrome. The RNA, about 0.5 to 1 ug, was put through reverse transcription using random hexamers. TCRdb processed the immunoSEQ multiplex PCR reads anew with MiXCR; each CDR3 protein has one entry. The sample holds under 250,000 distinct CDR3 sequences, around 93% seen once. Material: CD4+ T cells from PBMCs. Receptor source: a human donor with multiple sclerosis.

This chain joins TRBV2 and TRBJ2-4; D might be TRBD2 (6 bases). The CDR3 covers 17 residues. V was clipped by 7 bases and J by 0 bases, with 19 bases between them. Germline CDR1 reads SNHLY; CDR2 reads FYNNEI. The DNA for the CDR3 is TGTGCCAGCACCTTATTGGGAGGACCGTTAGCCAAAAACATTCAGTACTTC. As protein: CASTLLGGPLAKNIQYF.

The rearrangement links TRBV12-3 or TRBV12-4 to TRBJ2-3; 7 bases agree with TRBD1. The CDR3 has 17 amino acids. V trimming: 9 bases; J trimming: 1 base; junction bases outside the gene matches: 16. The DNA for the CDR3 is TGTGCCAGTACCTCATCGGACCCCGGACAGGGCACAGATACGCAGTATTTT. It yields the protein CASTSSDPGQGTDTQYF.

The rearrangement joins TRBV4-2 to TRBJ2-3; D ambiguous. This CDR3 is 13 amino acids long. Germline assignment: CDR1 LGHNA and CDR2 YNFKEQ. Trimming removed 3 bases from V and 7 bases from J, with 11 bases in between. CDR3 residues: CASSQLLGYTQYF. CDR3 DNA sequence: TGTGCCAGCAGCCAGCTCCTAGGATATACGCAGTATTTT.

The chain employs TRBV7-2 and TRBJ2-3; D could derive from TRBD1 or TRBD2 (6 bases each). Trimming left V 0 bases short and J 6 bases short, with 13 bases between. CDR1 and CDR2 (germline): SGHTA, FQGNSA. This CDR3 is built from 15 residues. The CDR3 reads CASSLALGGGDTQYF. CDR3 bases: TGTGCCAGCAGCTTAGCCCTAGGAGGGGGGGATACGCAGTATTTT.

The chain carries TRBV4-1 and TRBJ2-2, with 7 bases that match TRBD1. The CDR3 sequence is 15 residues long. Germline CDR1 MGHRA, CDR2 YSYEKL. Trimming at V came to 4 bases and at J to 5 bases, leaving 7 bases not matched to a gene. This CDR3 is CASSPLRQGTGELFF. The CDR3 coding sequence is TGCGCCAGCAGCCCCCTTAGACAGGGAACCGGGGAGCTGTTTTTT.

The V and J genes are TRBV12-3 or TRBV12-4 and TRBJ1-3, with D unresolved. V lost 5 bases and J 7 bases, leaving 9 bases between the germline ends. CDR3 length: 12 residues. The CDR3 loop is CASSPLRNTIYF. For the CDR3, the DNA is TGTGCCAGCAGTCCTCTTAGGAACACCATATATTTT.

This clonotype showed up just once. The chain has TRBV21-1 and TRBJ2-7; TRBD2 is taken as the D call from the table, unchecked against the DNA. TRBV21-1 is shown as a pseudogene. The CDR3 is 15 amino acids. The CDR3 region is CASSRTSGKSYEQYV. The CDR3 DNA is TGTGCCAGCAGCAGAACTAGCGGGAAATCCTACGAGCAGTACGTC.

The V call is TRBV4-1, the J call TRBJ2-4; 12 positions agree with TRBD2. V lost 2 bases, J lost 1 base, and 3 bases stayed unmatched. This CDR3 has 17 amino acids. CDR1 is MGHRA and CDR2 is YSYEKL in the germline V gene. For the CDR3, the DNA is TGCGCCAGCAGCCAACTAGCGGGAGGGCTGGCCAAAAACATTCAGTACTTC. Encoded protein: CASSQLAGGLAKNIQYF.

This chain joins TRBV12-3 or TRBV12-4 and TRBJ2-5; 11 bases are a match to TRBD2. The CDR3 has 16 residues. With 4 bases clipped from V and 5 bases from J, the junction kept 9 bases outside the gene matches. As DNA, the CDR3 is TGTGCCAGCAGTTCTTACACTAGCGGGGGCGTGGAGACCCAGTACTTC. Translation: CASSSYTSGGVETQYF.

This chain uses TRBV3-1 with TRBJ2-1; no reliable D call. Germline V gives CDR1 LGHDT, CDR2 YNNKEL (reference sequence). V lost 2 bases and J 9 bases, leaving 11 bases between the germline ends. The CDR3 consists of 13 residues. The CDR3 spells CASSQSGVGEQFF. CDR3 coding DNA: TGTGCCAGCAGCCAATCCGGCGTGGGTGAGCAGTTCTTC.

The chain recombines TRBV20-1 with TRBJ2-7; D is possibly TRBD2 (6 bases). Trimming shortened V by 3 bases and J by 0 bases, and 9 bases separated the two germline ends. The CDR3 spans 13 residues. Germline-derived CDR1 and CDR2 are DFQATT and SNEGSKA (reference sequence). This CDR3 is CSASSGVSYEQYF. Here the CDR3 DNA reads TGCAGTGCTAGTTCGGGGGTCTCCTACGAGCAGTACTTC.

This sequence joins TRBV28 and TRBJ1-2; D gene ambiguous. Trimming pared 6 bases from V and 2 bases from J, leaving 10 bases between. The length of the CDR3 is 13 residues. Germline V gene sequence: CDR1 MDHEN, CDR2 SYDVKM. The CDR3 is CASREQLNYGYTF. The CDR3 nucleotides are TGTGCCAGCAGGGAACAGCTGAACTATGGCTACACCTTC.

V and J are TRBV30 and TRBJ2-5; D might be TRBD1 (6 bases). Germline assignment: CDR1 GTSNPN and CDR2 SVGIG (reference sequence). There are 13 residues in the CDR3. V gave up 0 bases and J gave up 4 bases, with 9 bases separating them. CDR3 in DNA: TGTGCCTGGAGTGTACAGGGACCAGAGACCCAGTACTTC. Amino acid sequence: CAWSVQGPETQYF.

The CDR3 sequence is CASSHLQGTDTQYF. CDR3 DNA sequence: TGCGCCAGCAGCCATCTCCAGGGCACAGATACGCAGTATTTT. The chain is built from TRBV4-1 and TRBJ2-3; D is unclear. Germline loops: CDR1 MGHRA, CDR2 YSYEKL. Trimming cost V 3 bases and J 1 base, with 8 bases left between them. This CDR3 comprises 14 residues.

This clonotype has only a few counts. The rearrangement links TRBV7-9 to TRBJ2-5; D is uncertain. The germline CDR1 and CDR2 sequences are SEHNR and FQNEAQ (reference sequence). V lost 1 base and J lost 2, with 2 bases in between. This CDR3 is built from 12 residues. The DNA for the CDR3 is TGTGCCAGCAGCTTAGTTCAAGAGACCCAGTACTTC. As protein: CASSLVQETQYF. The full variable domain, its missing parts supplied by reference TRBV7-9 and TRBJ2-5, is DTGVSQNPRHKITKRGQNVTFRCDPISEHNRLYWYRQTLGQGPEFLTYFQNEAQLEKSRLLSDRFSAERPKGSFSTLEIQRTEQGDSAMYLCASSLVQETQYFGPGTRLLVL.

The chain has TRBV7-8 and TRBJ2-2; TRBD2 might be the D (5 bases). Germline V gene lookup returns CDR1 SGHVS and CDR2 FQNEAQ. The CDR3 is 12 amino acids. Trimming stripped 5 bases from V and 7 bases from J, with 8 bases between. The CDR3 reads CASSTRGGELFF. Here the CDR3 DNA reads TGTGCCAGCAGCACCCGGGGCGGGGAGCTGTTTTTT.

The CDR3 DNA reads as TGCAGTGCTAGTTCTGCCGCAGGGGAACACGAGCAGTACTTC. Translating gives CSASSAAGEHEQYF. V gene TRBV20-1 combines with J gene TRBJ2-7; a possible D gene is TRBD1 (6 bases). With 3 bases removed from V and 5 bases from J, the gap between germline ends came to 17 bases. Germline CDR1 reads DFQATT; CDR2 reads SNEGSKA (reference sequence). This CDR3 has 14 residues.

This clonotype was recorded once. DNA of the CDR3: TGTGCCAGCAGCTCCGGGGGTAGCGGGGGTAATGAGCAGTTCTTC. As protein: CASSSGGSGGNEQFF. The chain joins TRBV7-8 to TRBJ2-1; 9 positions agree with TRBD2. The V gene's germline CDR1 is SGHVS and CDR2 FQNEAQ. The CDR3 loop spans 15 amino acids. J gave up 7 bases and V 4 bases, and 8 bases lay outside the gene matches.

The V and J genes are TRBV15 and TRBJ2-7; TRBD1 matches at 10 bases. Germline values: CDR1 LNHNV, CDR2 YYDKDF (reference sequence). After removal of 5 bases from V and 5 bases from J, the junction contained 9 bases not matched to a gene. The CDR3 has 15 residues. CDR3 in amino acids: CATSGSGTGAHEQYF. Written as DNA, the CDR3 is TGTGCCACCAGCGGATCCGGGACAGGGGCCCACGAGCAGTACTTC.